A selection of T cell receptor beta chains follows, all from one sample in a study of T cells in Graves' hyperthyroidism and ophthalmopathy. TCRdb used MiXCR to reprocess the multiplex PCR reads, holding one entry per CDR3 protein. The data contain 350,000 to 450,000 distinct CDR3 sequences, roughly 13% of them singletons. Material: blood. Receptors were obtained from a woman aged 55-70 years with Graves' hyperthyroidism. CDR3s include the opening cysteine and the closing phenylalanine or tryptophan. Fields, in order: D gene, V gene, J gene, clone size, CDR3 length, CDR3 DNA, CDR3 protein. A D gene is named only where the DNA matches it firmly. Size is omitted from some rows. Given values are once, few, many or a class for expanded clones.

TRBD1	TRBV30	TRBJ1-1	many	13	TGTGCCTGGAACGGACAGGAGTCCGCTGAAGCTTTCTTT	CAWNGQESAEAFF
-	TRBV28	TRBJ1-2	many	13	TGTGCCAGCAGTTACCCCCCGGGCTATGGCTACACCTTC	CASSYPPGYGYTF
TRBD1	TRBV3-1	TRBJ1-2	many	12	TGTGCCACCCGACAGGGGAACTATGGCTACACCTTC	CATRQGNYGYTF
TRBD2	TRBV11-2	TRBJ2-7	once	15	TGTGCCAGCAGCGCCTATAGCGGGAGCTCCTACGAGCAGTACTTC	CASSAYSGSSYEQYF
-	TRBV5-6	TRBJ1-6	few	18	TGTGCCAGCAGTTTTCCGGGACACCCATCCTCCTATAATTCACCCCTCCACTTT	CASSFPGHPSSYNSPLHF
-	TRBV19	TRBJ2-1	-	15	TGTGCCAGTAGTTGGAGCGGCCCGGGGGTCCATGAGCAGTTCTTC	CASSWSGPGVHEQFF
-	TRBV29-1	TRBJ1-4	many	13	TGCAGCGTTTCCCGCGGTGGGGATGAAAAACTGTTTTTT	CSVSRGGDEKLFF
-	TRBV7-2	TRBJ2-3	few	14	TGTGCCAGCAGCTTAGCGAAGAGACCAGATACGCAGTATTTT	CASSLAKRPDTQYF
-	TRBV18	TRBJ2-2	-	15	TGTGCCAGCTCACCACGAATGGAGAACACCGGGGAGCTGTTTTTT	CASSPRMENTGELFF
-	TRBV20-1	TRBJ1-5	many	13	TGCAGTGCTGTCAGGGGATCGGATCAGCCCCAGCATTTT	CSAVRGSDQPQHF
-	TRBV9	TRBJ1-5	few	15	TGTGCCAGCAGCCCGGGGGATTATAGCAATCAGCCCCAGCATTTT	CASSPGDYSNQPQHF
-	TRBV7-9	TRBJ2-3	few	15	TGTGCCAGCAGGGTTGCCGCAAGTAGCACAGATACGCAGTATTTT	CASRVAASSTDTQYF
-	TRBV5-1	TRBJ2-1	many	15	TGCGCCAGCAGCTTGGTACGGGGACGCTACAATGAGCAGTTCTTC	CASSLVRGRYNEQFF
TRBD2	TRBV19	TRBJ2-3	-	17	TGTGCCAGTAGTCCGACAGCTAGCGGGAGGTGGGCAGATACGCAGTATTTT	CASSPTASGRWADTQYF
-	TRBV2	TRBJ2-3	many	14	TGTGCCAGCATGGACAGAACTAGCACAGATACGCAGTATTTT	CASMDRTSTDTQYF
TRBD2	TRBV30	TRBJ2-3	many	17	TGTGCCTGGAGAGACCCGACTAGCGGGAGGCCGGCCGATACGCAGTATTTT	CAWRDPTSGRPADTQYF
-	TRBV10-3	TRBJ1-5	-	14	TGTGCCATCAGTGAGGGGGGGAGCAATCAGCCCCAGCATTTT	CAISEGGSNQPQHF
TRBD1	TRBV5-4	TRBJ1-2	-	13	TGTGCCAGCAGCTTTCCGACAGGGAATGGCTACACCTTC	CASSFPTGNGYTF
TRBD1	TRBV7-9	TRBJ1-2	many	13	TGTGCCAGCAGACCGGACAGGGACTATGGCTACACCTTC	CASRPDRDYGYTF
-	TRBV11-2	TRBJ2-1	many	14	TGTGCCAGCAGCCCCCCTCGGTCCTACAATGAGCAGTTCTTC	CASSPPRSYNEQFF
-	TRBV19	TRBJ2-7	-	15	TGTGCCAGTAGCGCTCGGGACTCTCTGTCTGACGAGCAGTACTTC	CASSARDSLSDEQYF
-	TRBV5-1	TRBJ2-3	many	14	TGCGCCAGCAGACCTGGACAGAGAACAGATACGCAGTATTTT	CASRPGQRTDTQYF
-	TRBV9	TRBJ1-3	-	15	TGTGCCAGCAGCGTAGACCGGGACGCTGGAAACACCATATATTTT	CASSVDRDAGNTIYF
TRBD2	TRBV4-1	TRBJ2-3	few	14	TGCGCCAGCAGCGCAAGCCGGGCGGGAGTGGAGCAGTATTTT	CASSASRAGVEQYF
TRBD1	TRBV28	TRBJ2-5	many	15	TGTGCCAGCAGTTCGACAGGGGGCTTCTTGGAGACCCAGTACTTC	CASSSTGGFLETQYF
TRBD2	TRBV4-1	TRBJ2-2	-	16	TGCGCCAGCAGCCTCCTAGGGACTAGCGGCACCGGGGAGCTGTTTTTT	CASSLLGTSGTGELFF
TRBD1	TRBV6-2/TRBV6-3	TRBJ1-1	-	17	TGTGCCAGCAGAACCGGACAGGGTCGGGCCATGAACACTGAAGCTTTCTTT	CASRTGQGRAMNTEAFF
TRBD2	TRBV2	TRBJ2-7	many	14	TGTGCCAGCAGTGAATTTAGCGGGAGGTCCGAGCAGTACTTC	CASSEFSGRSEQYF
TRBD1	TRBV2	TRBJ2-2	many	15	TGTGCCAGCAGGACCGGGACAGGGATGGCCGGGGAGCTGTTTTTT	CASRTGTGMAGELFF
-	TRBV3-1	TRBJ2-1	many	12	TGTGCCAGCAGCCAAGCGGTGGGTGAGCAGTTCTTC	CASSQAVGEQFF
-	TRBV6-6	TRBJ1-2	many	13	TGTGCCAGCAGTTACGGGGGGCAGTATGGCTACACCTTC	CASSYGGQYGYTF
-	TRBV12-3/TRBV12-4	TRBJ2-3	many	13	TGTGCCAGCAGCGCCGCTAGCACAGATACGCAGTATTTT	CASSAASTDTQYF
-	TRBV7-9	TRBJ1-2	many	13	TGTGCCAGCAGCTTTTGGACAGACTATGGCTACACCTTC	CASSFWTDYGYTF
TRBD2	TRBV7-9	TRBJ2-1	many	17	TGTGCCAGCAGCCCGACCGGGACTAGCGGGAGACGCAATGAGCAGTTCTTC	CASSPTGTSGRRNEQFF
-	TRBV11-3	TRBJ2-3	many	15	TGTGCCAGCAGCTCCCTCGAGTGGGGCACAGATACGCAGTATTTT	CASSSLEWGTDTQYF
-	TRBV20-1	TRBJ2-2	many	13	TGCAGTGCTAGGCGCGGAAACACCGGGGAGCTGTTTTTT	CSARRGNTGELFF
-	TRBV2	TRBJ2-7	many	14	TGTGCCAGCAGAACCGAGGGAATATCCTACGAGCAGTACTTC	CASRTEGISYEQYF
-	TRBV3-1	TRBJ1-4	many	13	TGTGCCAGCAGCCAACGCCAGAGGGAAAAACTGTTTTTT	CASSQRQREKLFF
-	TRBV5-1	TRBJ1-1	many	13	TGCGCCAGCAGCTCACGGGGGCAGGGTGAAGCTTTCTTT	CASSSRGQGEAFF
TRBD1	TRBV27	TRBJ1-4	-	15	TGTGCCAGCAGTTCCCAGGGGGCGGGAGAGGAAAAACTGTTTTTT	CASSSQGAGEEKLFF
TRBD2	TRBV7-3	TRBJ2-1	-	16	TGTGCCAGCAGCTCGGGACTAGCGGGAGCCGTGGATGAGCAGTTCTTC	CASSSGLAGAVDEQFF
-	TRBV11-3	TRBJ2-1	many	15	TGTGCCAGCAGCTTCGGGACTACCTTAGGGGGAGAGCAGTTCTTC	CASSFGTTLGGEQFF
-	TRBV30	TRBJ1-1	many	15	TGTGCCTGGAGAAGTGGCAGAACTAGGAACACTGAAGCTTTCTTT	CAWRSGRTRNTEAFF
-	TRBV7-2	TRBJ1-1	many	12	TGTGCCAGCAGCTTAAGTAACACTGAAGCTTTCTTT	CASSLSNTEAFF
TRBD1	TRBV12-3/TRBV12-4	TRBJ1-2	many	14	TGTGCCAGCAGACCACGGACAGGGGACTATGGCTACACCTTC	CASRPRTGDYGYTF
-	TRBV6-1	TRBJ1-6	few	12	TGTGCCAGCAGTTCCAGGGTGTCACCCCTCCACTTT	CASSSRVSPLHF